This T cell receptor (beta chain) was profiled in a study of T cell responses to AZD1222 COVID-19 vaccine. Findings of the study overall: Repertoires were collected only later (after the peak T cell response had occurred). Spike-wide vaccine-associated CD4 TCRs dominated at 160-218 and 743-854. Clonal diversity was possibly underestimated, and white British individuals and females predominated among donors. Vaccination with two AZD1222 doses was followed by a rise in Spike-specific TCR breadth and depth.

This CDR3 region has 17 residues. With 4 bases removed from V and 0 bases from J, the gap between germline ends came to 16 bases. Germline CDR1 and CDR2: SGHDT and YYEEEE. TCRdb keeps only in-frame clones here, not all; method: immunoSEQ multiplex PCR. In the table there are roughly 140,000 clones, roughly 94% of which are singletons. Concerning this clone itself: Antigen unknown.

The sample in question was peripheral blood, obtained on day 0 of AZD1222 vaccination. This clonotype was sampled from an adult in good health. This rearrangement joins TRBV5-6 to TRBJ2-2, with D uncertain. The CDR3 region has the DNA TGTGCCAGCAGCGAAAGGCCGTCCGCCGCGAACACCGGGGAGCTGTTTTTT. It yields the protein CASSERPSAANTGELFF. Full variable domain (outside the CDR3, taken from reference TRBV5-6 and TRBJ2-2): DAGVTQSPTHLIKTRGQQVTLRCSPKSGHDTVSWYQQALGQGPQFIFQYYEEEERQRGNFPDRFSGHQFPNYSSELNVNALLLGDSALYLCASSERPSAANTGELFFGEGSRLTVL.